This T cell receptor (beta chain) was recorded in a study of long-term antiretroviral therapy in people with HIV. Across the study: First collections came about a decade before the 2015 immediate-ART recommendation. Study conclusions and caveats: Clonal expansions arising prior to ART prevailed in the repertoire at every time point. Diversity rose after ART but stayed below transplant donor controls.

For this clone: As yet, its antigen is unknown.

The CDR3 runs 16 residues. Germline V lookup: CDR1 LNHDA, CDR2 SQIVND (reference sequence). V lost 5 bases, J lost 3 bases, and 7 bases stayed unmatched. This was the immunoSEQ v3.0 assay at survey level. The assay was immunoSEQ multiplex PCR, and TCRdb's table has in-frame clones only and misses some. This table holds about 48,000 clones, 80% to 90% found once. Donors each had at least one pre-ART PBMC sample and at least two post-ART ones. The gene calls are TRBV19 and TRBJ2-2; 9 nucleotides agree with TRBD1. The material was unsorted PBMCs, obtained 0.8 years after starting antiretroviral therapy. This TCR came from a woman aged 18-29 years with HIV. The CDR3 sequence is CASSDRDREYTGELFF. For the CDR3, the DNA is TGTGCCAGTAGTGACCGGGACAGGGAGTACACCGGGGAGCTGTTTTTT.